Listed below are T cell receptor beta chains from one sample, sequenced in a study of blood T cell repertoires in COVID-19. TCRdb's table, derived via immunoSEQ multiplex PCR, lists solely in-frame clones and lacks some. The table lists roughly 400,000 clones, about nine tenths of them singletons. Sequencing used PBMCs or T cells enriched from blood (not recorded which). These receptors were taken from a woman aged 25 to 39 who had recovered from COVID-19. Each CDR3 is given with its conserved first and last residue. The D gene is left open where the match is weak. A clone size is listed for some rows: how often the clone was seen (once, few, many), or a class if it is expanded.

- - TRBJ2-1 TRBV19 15 TGTGCCAGTAGTATTGGGTCGGGGAAGTACAATGAGCAGTTCTTC CASSIGSGKYNEQFF
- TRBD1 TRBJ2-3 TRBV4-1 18 TGCGCCAGCAGCCAAGTTTTGGACAGGGCAGACGGCACAGATACGCAGTATTTT CASSQVLDRADGTDTQYF
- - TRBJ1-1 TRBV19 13 TGTGCCAGTAGTATGATCGTCACAGGGGAAGCTTTCTTT CASSMIVTGEAFF
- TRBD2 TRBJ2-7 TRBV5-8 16 TGTGCCAGCAGGTGGGGACCGGGGCGGGAGGCCTACGAGCAGTACTTC CASRWGPGREAYEQYF
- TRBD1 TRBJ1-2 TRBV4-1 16 TGCGCCAGCAGCCTTGGACAGGCCAACCGGTTCTATGGCTACACCTTC CASSLGQANRFYGYTF
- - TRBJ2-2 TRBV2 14 TGTGCCAGGGGGGGTCAGGCTAACACCGGGGAGCTGTTTTTT CARGGQANTGELFF
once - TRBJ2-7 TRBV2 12 TGTGCCAGCAGTGTCCGGTTGTACGAGCAGTACTTC CASSVRLYEQYF
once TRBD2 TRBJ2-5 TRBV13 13 TGTGCCAGCAGCCAAATAGCGGGAGAGACCCAGTACTTC CASSQIAGETQYF
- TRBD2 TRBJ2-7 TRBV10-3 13 TGTGCCATCAGTGAACTAGCGGGATACGAGCAGTACTTC CAISELAGYEQYF
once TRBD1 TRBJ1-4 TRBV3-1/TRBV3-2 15 TGTGCCAGCAGCGACACCGGGACAGCGAGGGAAAAACTGTTTTTT CASSDTGTAREKLFF
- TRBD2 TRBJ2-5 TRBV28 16 TGTGCCAGCAGTCCAGGGGGACTAGCGGGACTCAAGACCCAGTACTTC CASSPGGLAGLKTQYF
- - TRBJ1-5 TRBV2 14 TGTGCCAGCACGAGGGATAGAGGCAATCAGCCCCAGCATTTT CASTRDRGNQPQHF
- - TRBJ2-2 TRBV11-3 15 TGTGCCAGCAGCGAGGGTCCCCCGAACACCGGGGAGCTGTTTTTT CASSEGPPNTGELFF
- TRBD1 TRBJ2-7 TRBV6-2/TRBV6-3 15 TGTGCCAGCAGTTCCGGGACAGCCTTATCCTACGAGCAGTACTTC CASSSGTALSYEQYF
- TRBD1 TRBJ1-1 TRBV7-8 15 TGTGCCAGCAGCTTAGCGGCCAGCGGACAGGGGAAAGCTTTCTTT CASSLAASGQGKAFF
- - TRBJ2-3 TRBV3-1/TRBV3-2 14 TGTGCCAGCAGCCAAGATTTGGTGTCAAGAGCGCAGTATTTT CASSQDLVSRAQYF
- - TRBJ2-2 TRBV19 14 TGTGCCAGTAGTATTACATTGAACACCGGGGAGCTGTTTTTT CASSITLNTGELFF
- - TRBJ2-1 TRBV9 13 TGTGCCAGCAGCGAGGCCGTTGGAGGTGAGCAGTTCTTC CASSEAVGGEQFF
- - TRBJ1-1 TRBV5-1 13 TGCGCCAGCAGACGACAGACAAACACTGAAGCTTTCTTT CASRRQTNTEAFF
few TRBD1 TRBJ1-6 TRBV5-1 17 TGCGCCAGCAGCCCACGATCGACAGGGGAGTTTAATTCACCCCTCCACTTT CASSPRSTGEFNSPLHF
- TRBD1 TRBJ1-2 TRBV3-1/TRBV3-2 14 TGTGCCAGCAGTCCCAGAGGGGGCGACTATGGCTACACCTTC CASSPRGGDYGYTF
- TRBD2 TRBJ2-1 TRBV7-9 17 TGTGCCAGCAGCTTGGGACTAGCGGGGGGCCCCTACAATGAGCAGTTCTTC CASSLGLAGGPYNEQFF
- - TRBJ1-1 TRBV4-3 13 TGCGCCAGCAGCCAAGACAGGGCCTCTGAAGCTTTCTTT CASSQDRASEAFF
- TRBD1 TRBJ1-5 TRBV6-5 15 TGTGCCAGCAGTATGACAGGGTTATACTTGCAGCCCCAGCATTTT CASSMTGLYLQPQHF
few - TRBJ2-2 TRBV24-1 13 TGTGCCACCAAGGCCGGGGGAACCGGGGAGCTGTTTTTT CATKAGGTGELFF
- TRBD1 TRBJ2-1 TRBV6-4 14 TGTGCCAGCAGCCGGGACAGGGGATTAGGGGAGCAGTTCTTC CASSRDRGLGEQFF
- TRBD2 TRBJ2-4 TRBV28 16 TGTGCCAGCAGGGGGCCTAGCGGGAAGGCCAAAAACATTCAGTACTTC CASRGPSGKAKNIQYF
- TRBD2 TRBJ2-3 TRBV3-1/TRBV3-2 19 TGTGCCAGCAGCCAAGATCGGCTCCGACTAGCGCCAAGCACAGATACGCAGTATTTT CASSQDRLRLAPSTDTQYF